This TCR beta chain is from a study of blood T cell repertoires in COVID-19. This CDR3 comprises 15 residues. Germline V lookup: CDR1 SGDLS, CDR2 YYNGEE. Trimming cost V 2 bases and J 4 bases, with 15 bases left between them. As processed by the authors: Nucleated cell counts were estimated from reference gene primer amplification. Sequenced by immunoSEQ multiplex PCR; TCRdb stores in-frame clones only, minus some. V and J calls and clone size come straight from that table; D and trimming were deduced from the DNA. Here the sample spans some 28,000 clones, 75% to 90% being singletons. This chain connects TRBV9 to TRBJ1-2, with D possibly being TRBD1 (6 bases). The TCR comes from a man aged 70-80 years with active COVID-19. The sequencing sample was made of peripheral blood. Here the CDR3 DNA reads TGTGCCAGCAGCGTCAAACAGGGTCTCGGCTATGGCTACACCTTC. Its protein is CASSVKQGLGYGYTF.